This T cell receptor (beta chain) originates from a study of T-cell reconstitution after alpha-beta-depleted transplantation in children. This clonotype was counted ten times or more. Its matching antigen is unknown. As it was prepared, the TCRbeta library received unique molecular identifiers. MiXCR, applied by TCRdb to the PCR reads, yields one record per CDR3 protein. The data hold approximately 490,000 distinct CDR3 sequences, with roughly a tenth observed a single time. Study-level results: Where alpha-beta T cells came from about two months after transplant was reportedly several hundred expanded graft clones.

V lost 2 bases to trimming and J lost 3 bases, with 15 bases between them. The germline V gene encodes CDR1 MNHNS and CDR2 SASEGT. CDR3 size: 16 residues. The clonotype was recovered from a child aged 2 to 15 with inherited bone marrow failure, due to receive a stem cell transplant. Source: PBMCs, taken before TCRalphabeta/CD19-depleted stem cell transplant. The chain has TRBV6-1 and TRBJ2-3; unclear D gene. Here the CDR3 DNA reads TGTGCCAGCAGTGAACCTGGCGGCCTAGGGACAGATACGCAGTATTTT. This codes for CASSEPGGLGTDTQYF.